This T cell receptor (beta chain) appears in the sequencing data of a study of blood T cell repertoires in COVID-19. Original handling: Quantification of nucleated cells was approximated via reference gene primer amplification. Clones were sequenced by immunoSEQ multiplex PCR, and TCRdb holds only the in-frame ones, with some missing. The V and J calls and clone size are taken from that table; D and trimming were inferred from the DNA. Altogether about 100,000 clones are present, roughly four fifths being singletons, with the ten largest covering around 4.8%. With V trimmed by 6 bases and J by 6 bases, 14 bases remained unmatched. Germline CDR1 reads MDHEN; CDR2 reads SYDVKM. This CDR3 has 16 amino acids.

This clonotype was sampled from a man aged 55 to 70 with acute or convalescent COVID-19. Sequenced input: peripheral blood. The V gene is TRBV28, the J gene TRBJ2-1; 7 nucleotides line up with TRBD2. CDR3 in amino acids: CASRYSSGKFTNEQFF. Written as DNA, the CDR3 is TGTGCCAGCAGGTACTCAAGCGGGAAGTTTACCAATGAGCAGTTCTTC.